The clone carrying this TCR beta chain was counted a few times. The sample originates from a study of T cells after yellow fever vaccination. The length of the CDR3 is 15 residues. With 5 bases removed from V and 3 bases from J, the gap between germline ends came to 16 bases. Germline CDR1 reads SGHTA; CDR2 reads FQGNSA. 5'RACE template switching produced TCR cDNA carrying a universal primer site and UMIs. TCRdb re-analysed the 5' RACE reads in MiXCR, keeping a single row per CDR3 protein. The sample has under 550,000 distinct CDR3 sequences; 20% to 25% are singletons. V and J are TRBV7-2 and TRBJ1-2, with a tentative D call TRBD1 (5 bases). The TCR comes from a man younger than 35 who received the YFV17D yellow fever vaccine. The sequencing here drew on PBMCs, taken less than 25 days after the first yellow fever vaccination. The CDR3 coding sequence is TGTGCCAGCAGCACGGACATCGAGGAATACTATGGCTACACCTTC. Protein: CASSTDIEEYYGYTF.